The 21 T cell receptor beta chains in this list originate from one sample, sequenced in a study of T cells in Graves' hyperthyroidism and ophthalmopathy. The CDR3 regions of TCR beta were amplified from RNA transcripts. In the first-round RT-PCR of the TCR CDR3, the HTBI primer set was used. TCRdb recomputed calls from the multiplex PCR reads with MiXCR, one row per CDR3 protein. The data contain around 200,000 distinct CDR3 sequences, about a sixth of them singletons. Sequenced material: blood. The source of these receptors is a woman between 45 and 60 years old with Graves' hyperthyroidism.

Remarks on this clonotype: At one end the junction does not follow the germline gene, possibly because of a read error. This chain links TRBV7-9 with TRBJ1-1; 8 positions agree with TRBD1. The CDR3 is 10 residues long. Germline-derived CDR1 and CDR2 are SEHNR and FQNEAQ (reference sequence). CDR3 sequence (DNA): TGTGCCAGCAGCCACCGGGACAGGATCTTT. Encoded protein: CASSHRDRIF.

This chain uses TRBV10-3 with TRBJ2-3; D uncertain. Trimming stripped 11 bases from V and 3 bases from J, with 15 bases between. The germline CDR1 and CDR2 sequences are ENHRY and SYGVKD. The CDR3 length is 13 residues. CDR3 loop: CAHRPVSTDTQYF. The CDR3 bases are TGTGCCCATCGACCGGTTTCTACAGATACGCAGTATTTT.

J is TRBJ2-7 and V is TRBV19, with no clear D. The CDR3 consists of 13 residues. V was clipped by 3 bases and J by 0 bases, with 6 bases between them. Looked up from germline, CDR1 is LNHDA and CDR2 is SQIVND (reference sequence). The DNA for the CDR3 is TGTGCCAGTAGTATCCAGAACTCCTACGAGCAGTACTTC. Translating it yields CASSIQNSYEQYF.

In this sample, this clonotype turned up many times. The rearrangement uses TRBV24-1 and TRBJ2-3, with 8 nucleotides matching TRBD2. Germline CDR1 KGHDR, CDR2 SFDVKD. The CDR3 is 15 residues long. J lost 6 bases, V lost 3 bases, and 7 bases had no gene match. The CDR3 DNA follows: TGTGCCACCAGTGATAGACGGGGGGGCGTGGATACGCAGTATTTT. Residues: CATSDRRGGVDTQYF.

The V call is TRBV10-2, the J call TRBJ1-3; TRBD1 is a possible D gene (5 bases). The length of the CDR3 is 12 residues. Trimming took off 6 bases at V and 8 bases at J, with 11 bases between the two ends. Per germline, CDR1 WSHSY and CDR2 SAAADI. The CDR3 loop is CASSGRGDTIYF. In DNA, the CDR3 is TGCGCCAGCAGCGGTAGAGGGGACACCATATATTTT.

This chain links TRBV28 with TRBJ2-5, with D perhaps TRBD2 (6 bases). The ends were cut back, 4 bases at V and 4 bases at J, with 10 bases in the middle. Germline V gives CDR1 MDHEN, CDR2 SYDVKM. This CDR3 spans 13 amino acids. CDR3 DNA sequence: TGTGCCAGCAGTTGGAGGGTTGGAGAGACCCAGTACTTC. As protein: CASSWRVGETQYF.

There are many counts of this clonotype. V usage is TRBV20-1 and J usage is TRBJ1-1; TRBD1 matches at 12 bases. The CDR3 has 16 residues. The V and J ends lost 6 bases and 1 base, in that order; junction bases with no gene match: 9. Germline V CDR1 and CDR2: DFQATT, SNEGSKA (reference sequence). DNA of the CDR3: TGCAGTGCGCCAGTCCCGGGACAGGGGGCGAACACTGAAGCTTTCTTT. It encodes CSAPVPGQGANTEAFF.

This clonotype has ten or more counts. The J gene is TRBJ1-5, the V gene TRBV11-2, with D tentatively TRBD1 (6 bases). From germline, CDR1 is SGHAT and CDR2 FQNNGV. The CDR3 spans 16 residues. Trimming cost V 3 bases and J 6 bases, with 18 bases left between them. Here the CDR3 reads CASSLGMGGVIQPQHF. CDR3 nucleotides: TGTGCCAGCAGCTTGGGCATGGGGGGCGTTATTCAGCCCCAGCATTTT.

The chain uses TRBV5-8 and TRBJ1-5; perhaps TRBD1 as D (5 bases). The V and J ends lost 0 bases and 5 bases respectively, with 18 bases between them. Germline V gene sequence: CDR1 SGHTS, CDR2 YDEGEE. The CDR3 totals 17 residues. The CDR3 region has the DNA TGTGCCAGCAGCTTGGGCAGGGAGTTGCTTATCGATCAGCCCCAGCATTTT. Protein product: CASSLGRELLIDQPQHF.

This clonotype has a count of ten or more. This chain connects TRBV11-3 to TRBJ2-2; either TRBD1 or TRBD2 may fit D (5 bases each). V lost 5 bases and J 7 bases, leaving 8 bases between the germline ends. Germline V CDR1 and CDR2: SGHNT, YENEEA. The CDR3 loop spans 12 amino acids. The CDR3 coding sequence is TGTGCCAGCAGCCCGGGGCGCGGGGAGCTGTTTTTT. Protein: CASSPGRGELFF.

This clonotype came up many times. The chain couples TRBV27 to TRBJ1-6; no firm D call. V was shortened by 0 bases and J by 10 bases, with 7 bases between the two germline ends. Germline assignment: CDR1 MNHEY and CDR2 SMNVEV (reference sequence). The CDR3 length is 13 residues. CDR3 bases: TGTGCCAGCAGTTTATCCTCGGACTCACCCCTCCACTTT. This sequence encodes CASSLSSDSPLHF.

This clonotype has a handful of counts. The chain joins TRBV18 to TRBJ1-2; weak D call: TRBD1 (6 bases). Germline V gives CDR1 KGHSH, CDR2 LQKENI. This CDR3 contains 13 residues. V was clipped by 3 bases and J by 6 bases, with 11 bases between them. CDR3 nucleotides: TGTGCCAGCTCACCCGGACAGCAGAATGGCTACACCTTC. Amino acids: CASSPGQQNGYTF. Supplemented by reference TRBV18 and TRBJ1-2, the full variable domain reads NAGVMQNPRHLVRRRGQEARLRCSPMKGHSHVYWYRQLPEEGLKFMVYLQKENIIDESGMPKERFSAEFPKEGPSILRIQQVVRGDSAAYFCASSPGQQNGYTFGSGTRLTVV.

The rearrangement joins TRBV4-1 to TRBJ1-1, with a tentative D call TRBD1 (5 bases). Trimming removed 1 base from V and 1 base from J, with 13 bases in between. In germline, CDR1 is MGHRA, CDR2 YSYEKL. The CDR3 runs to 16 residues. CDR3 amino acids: CASSQGAGGGNTEAFF. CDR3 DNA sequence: TGCGCCAGCAGCCAAGGGGCGGGGGGAGGGAACACTGAAGCTTTCTTT.

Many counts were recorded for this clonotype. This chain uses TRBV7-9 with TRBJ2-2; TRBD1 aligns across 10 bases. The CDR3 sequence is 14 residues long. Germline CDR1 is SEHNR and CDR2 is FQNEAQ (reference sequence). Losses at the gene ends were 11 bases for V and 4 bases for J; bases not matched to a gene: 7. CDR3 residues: CARSGTGATGELFF. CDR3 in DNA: TGTGCCCGTTCAGGGACAGGGGCCACCGGGGAGCTGTTTTTT.

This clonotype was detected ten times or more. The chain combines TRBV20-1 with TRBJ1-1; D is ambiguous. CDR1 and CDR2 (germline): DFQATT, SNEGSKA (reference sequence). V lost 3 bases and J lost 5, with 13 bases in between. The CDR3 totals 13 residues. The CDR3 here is CSASKAVETEAFF. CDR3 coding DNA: TGCAGTGCTAGTAAGGCCGTCGAGACTGAAGCTTTCTTT.

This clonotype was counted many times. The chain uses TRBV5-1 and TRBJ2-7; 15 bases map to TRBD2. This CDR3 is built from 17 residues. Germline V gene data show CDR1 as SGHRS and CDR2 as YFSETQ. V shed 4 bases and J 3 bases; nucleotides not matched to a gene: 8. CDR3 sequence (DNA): TGCGCCAGCAGCAGAGGGACTAGCGGGGGGAAGATCTACGAGCAGTACTTC. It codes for CASSRGTSGGKIYEQYF.

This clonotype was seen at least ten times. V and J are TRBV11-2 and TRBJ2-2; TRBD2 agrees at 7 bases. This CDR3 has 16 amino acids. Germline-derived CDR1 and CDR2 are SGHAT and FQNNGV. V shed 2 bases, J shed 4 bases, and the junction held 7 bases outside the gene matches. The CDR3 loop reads CASSLPWGGTTGELFF. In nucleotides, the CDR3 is TGTGCCAGCAGCTTACCATGGGGGGGGACCACCGGGGAGCTGTTTTTT.

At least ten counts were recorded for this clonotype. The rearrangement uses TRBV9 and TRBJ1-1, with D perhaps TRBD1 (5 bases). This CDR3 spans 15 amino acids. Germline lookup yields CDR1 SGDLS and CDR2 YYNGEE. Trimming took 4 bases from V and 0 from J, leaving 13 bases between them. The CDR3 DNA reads TGTGCCAGCAGCTTAGGGACTCTTTTGAACACTGAAGCTTTCTTT. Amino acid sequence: CASSLGTLLNTEAFF. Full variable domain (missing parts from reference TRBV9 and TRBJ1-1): DSGVTQTPKHLITATGQRVTLRCSPRSGDLSVYWYQQSLDQGLQFLIQYYNGEERAKGNILERFSAQQFPDLHSELNLSSLELGDSALYFCASSLGTLLNTEAFFGQGTRLTVV.

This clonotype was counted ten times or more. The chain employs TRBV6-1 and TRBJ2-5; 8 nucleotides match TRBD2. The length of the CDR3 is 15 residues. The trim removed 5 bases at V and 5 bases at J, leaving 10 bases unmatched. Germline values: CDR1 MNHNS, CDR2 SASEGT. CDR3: CASSSLAEFFETQYF. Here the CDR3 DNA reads TGTGCCAGCAGTTCACTAGCGGAATTTTTCGAGACCCAGTACTTC.

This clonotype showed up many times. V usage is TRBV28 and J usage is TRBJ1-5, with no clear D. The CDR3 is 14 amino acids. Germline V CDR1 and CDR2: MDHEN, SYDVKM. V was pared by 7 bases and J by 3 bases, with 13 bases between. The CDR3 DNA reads TGTGCCAGCACCGGCGCTGGGTTCAATCAGCCCCAGCATTTT. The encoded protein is CASTGAGFNQPQHF.

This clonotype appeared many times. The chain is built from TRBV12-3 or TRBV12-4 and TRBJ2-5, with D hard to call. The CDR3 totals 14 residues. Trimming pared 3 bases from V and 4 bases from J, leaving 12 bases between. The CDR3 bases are TGTGCCAGCAGTTTGTCTCAGGCGTCAGAGACCCAGTACTTC. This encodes CASSLSQASETQYF.